These 8 T cell receptor beta chains share one sample of origin, sequenced in a study of T-cell reconstitution after alpha-beta-depleted transplantation in children. The antigens of these receptors remain unknown. Study conclusions and caveats: One year post-transplant, T-cell counts and diversity were largely derived from T cells produced anew.

Unique molecular identifiers were used in preparing the TCRbeta library. TCRdb reprocessed the PCR reads with MiXCR, giving one entry per CDR3 protein. The repertoire holds about 300,000 distinct CDR3 sequences, with less than 9.5% as singletons. Sequenced material: peripheral blood, taken 360 days after TCRalphabeta/CD19-depleted stem cell transplant. The receptors were gathered from a female patient between 2 and 10 years old who had a stem cell transplant for Fanconi anemia, so the T cells may come from the graft donor.

This clonotype was seen repeatedly, ten times or more. The genes are TRBV27 and TRBJ2-7, with D possibly being TRBD1 (5 bases). This CDR3 region has 17 residues. Germline CDR1 MNHEY, CDR2 SMNVEV (reference sequence). V dropped 6 bases and J dropped 3 bases, with 24 bases sitting between them. The CDR3 region is CASRTPSDSAQHYEQYF. The CDR3 bases are TGTGCCAGCAGAACTCCTTCTGACAGCGCCCAGCACTACGAGCAGTACTTC.

This chain joins TRBV18 and TRBJ2-5; the D call may be TRBD1 or TRBD2 (6 bases each). Germline V gene lookup returns CDR1 KGHSH and CDR2 LQKENI. There are 14 residues in the CDR3. Trimming took 5 bases from V and 3 from J, leaving 13 bases between them. For the CDR3, the DNA is TGTGCCAGCTCATCCTACAGGGAGGAAGAGACCCAGTACTTC. Translation gives CASSSYREEETQYF.

This clonotype was detected a few times. V usage is TRBV6-2 or TRBV6-3 and J usage is TRBJ1-3; TRBD1 matches 7 bases. Per the germline V gene, CDR1 is MNHEY and CDR2 is SVGEGT. This CDR3 is 14 amino acids long. Trimming removed 7 bases from V and 4 bases from J; junction bases left unmatched: 7. CDR3 in amino acids: CASTTRDRGNTIYF. DNA for the CDR3: TGTGCCAGCACCACGAGGGACAGAGGAAACACCATATATTTT.

The rearrangement uses TRBV5-4 and TRBJ1-2; no clear D gene. There are 8 residues in the CDR3. Trimming shortened V by 7 bases and J by 14 bases, and 9 bases separated the two germline ends. Germline CDR1 and CDR2: SGHNT and YYREEE (reference sequence). The CDR3 coding sequence is TGTGCCAGCGGCGACGGAACCTTC. Translation: CASGDGTF.

The sample holds a few counts of this clonotype. V usage is TRBV5-1 and J usage is TRBJ1-1; D gene unclear. The ends were cut back, 3 bases at V and 9 bases at J, with 15 bases in the middle. Germline V gives CDR1 SGHRS, CDR2 YFSETQ. This CDR3 contains 13 residues. The CDR3 nucleotides read TGCGCCAGCAGCTACCGGACCGAGAGTCAAGCTTTCTTT. Translating gives CASSYRTESQAFF.

This clonotype was seen at least ten times. The chain uses TRBV4-1 and TRBJ1-2; tentative D call: TRBD1 (6 bases). The length of the CDR3 is 18 residues. V was clipped by 1 base and J by 3 bases, with 21 bases between them. The V gene's germline CDR1 is MGHRA and CDR2 YSYEKL. Here the CDR3 reads CASSQVGGGLRGDYGYTF. CDR3 DNA: TGCGCCAGCAGCCAAGTCGGGGGCGGATTAAGGGGTGACTATGGCTACACCTTC.

This clonotype was picked up many times. The chain uses TRBV12-3 or TRBV12-4 and TRBJ1-2; a weak D match, TRBD1 (5 bases). The V end lost 1 base, the J end lost 3 bases, and 6 bases lay between the germline ends. The CDR3 has 13 amino acids. The CDR3 loop reads CASSLGGDYGYTF. CDR3 in DNA: TGTGCCAGCAGTTTAGGGGGGGACTATGGCTACACCTTC.

The chain has TRBV4-3 and TRBJ1-3; perhaps TRBD1 as D (5 bases). This CDR3 contains 16 residues. Per germline, CDR1 LGHNA and CDR2 YSLEER. V was clipped by 1 base and J by 0 bases, with 10 bases between them. CDR3 sequence (DNA): TGCGCCAGCAGCCAAGTGGACACCAACTCTGGAAACACCATATATTTT. Translated, it gives CASSQVDTNSGNTIYF.